This TCR beta chain was observed in a study of blood T cell repertoires in COVID-19. Germline V gene data show CDR1 as LGHNA and CDR2 as YSLEER. The germline V and J ends were trimmed by 4 bases and 0 bases, with 12 bases remaining between them. The CDR3 length is 16 residues. Some clones are missing from TCRdb's copy, which holds only in-frame ones; the method was immunoSEQ multiplex PCR. The table lists some 70,000 clones, 75% to 90% of them singletons. This receptor was taken from a man aged 30 to 45 with acute or convalescent COVID-19. The sample consisted of peripheral blood. The chain employs TRBV4-3 and TRBJ1-4; D is possibly TRBD1 (5 bases). In DNA, the CDR3 is TGCGCCAGCAGCCCCCGAGACAGTGCAACTAATGAAAAACTGTTTTTT. Its translation: CASSPRDSATNEKLFF.